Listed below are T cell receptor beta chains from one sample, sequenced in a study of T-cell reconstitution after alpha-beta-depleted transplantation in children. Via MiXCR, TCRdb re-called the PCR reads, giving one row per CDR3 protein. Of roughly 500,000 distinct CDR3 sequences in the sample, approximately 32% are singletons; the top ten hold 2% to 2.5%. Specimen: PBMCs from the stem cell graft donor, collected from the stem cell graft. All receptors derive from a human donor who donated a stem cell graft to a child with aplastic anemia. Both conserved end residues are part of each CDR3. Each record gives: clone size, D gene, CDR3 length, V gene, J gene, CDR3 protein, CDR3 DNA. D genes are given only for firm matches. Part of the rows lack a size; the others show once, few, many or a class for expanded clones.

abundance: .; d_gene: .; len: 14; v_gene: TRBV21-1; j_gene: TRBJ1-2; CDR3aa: CASSTPLTNYGYTF; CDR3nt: TGTGCCAGCAGCACCCCCCTAACTAACTATGGCTACACCTTC
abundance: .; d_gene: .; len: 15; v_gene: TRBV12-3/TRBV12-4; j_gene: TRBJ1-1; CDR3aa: CASSQQATGFTEAFF; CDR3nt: TGTGCCAGCAGCCAACAAGCCACAGGATTCACTGAAGCTTTCTTT
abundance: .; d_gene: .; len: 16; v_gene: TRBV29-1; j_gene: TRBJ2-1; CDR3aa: CSVEAPGGGNYNEQFF; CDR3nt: TGCAGCGTTGAAGCGCCCGGAGGCGGGAACTACAATGAGCAGTTCTTC
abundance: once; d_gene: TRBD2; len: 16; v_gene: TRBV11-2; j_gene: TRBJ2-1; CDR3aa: CASSLVQAGIYNEHFF; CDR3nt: TGTGCCAGCAGCTTAGTTCAAGCGGGAATCTACAATGAGCATTTCTTC
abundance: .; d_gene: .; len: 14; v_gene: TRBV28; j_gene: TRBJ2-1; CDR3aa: CASSLRVTNNEQFF; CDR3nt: TGTGCCAGCAGTTTACGGGTGACTAACAATGAGCAGTTCTTC
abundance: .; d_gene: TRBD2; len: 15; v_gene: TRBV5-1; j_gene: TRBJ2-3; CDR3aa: CASSLALAGADTQYF; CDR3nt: TGCGCCAGCAGCTTAGCCTTAGCGGGAGCAGATACGCAGTATTTT
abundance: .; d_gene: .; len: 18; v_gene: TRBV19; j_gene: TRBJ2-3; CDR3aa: CASSIEGGHWGTTDTQYF; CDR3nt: TGTGCCAGTAGTATAGAGGGGGGACACTGGGGCACGACAGATACGCAGTATTTT
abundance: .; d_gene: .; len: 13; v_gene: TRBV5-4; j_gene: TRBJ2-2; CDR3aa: CASSFPGSGELFF; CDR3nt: TGTGCCAGCAGCTTCCCAGGGTCCGGGGAGCTGTTTTTT
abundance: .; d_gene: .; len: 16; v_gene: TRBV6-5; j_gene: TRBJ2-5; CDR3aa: CASSYSSGGYGETQYF; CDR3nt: TGTGCCAGCAGTTACTCGTCTGGGGGCTACGGGGAGACCCAGTACTTC
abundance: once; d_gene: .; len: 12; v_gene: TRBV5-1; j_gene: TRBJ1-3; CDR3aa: CAGSVDRNTIYF; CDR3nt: TGCGCCGGCAGCGTCGACAGAAACACCATATATTTT
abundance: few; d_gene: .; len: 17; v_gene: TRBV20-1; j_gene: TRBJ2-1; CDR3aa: CSAMEPGRQGPYNEQFF; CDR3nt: TGCAGTGCTATGGAGCCCGGTCGCCAAGGCCCCTACAATGAGCAGTTCTTC
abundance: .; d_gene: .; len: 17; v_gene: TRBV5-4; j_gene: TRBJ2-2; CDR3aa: CASSPTTFRGYTGELFF; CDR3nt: TGTGCCAGCAGCCCTACCACCTTTCGAGGATACACCGGGGAGCTGTTTTTT
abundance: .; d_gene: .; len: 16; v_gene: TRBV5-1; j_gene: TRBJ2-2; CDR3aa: CASSLGLSSNTGELFF; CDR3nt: TGCGCCAGCAGCTTGGGGTTATCCTCGAACACCGGGGAGCTGTTTTTT
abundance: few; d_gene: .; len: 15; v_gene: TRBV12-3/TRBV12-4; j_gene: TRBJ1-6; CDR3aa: CASSLVQGPNSPLHF; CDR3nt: TGTGCCAGCAGTTTAGTTCAGGGGCCGAATTCACCCCTCCACTTT
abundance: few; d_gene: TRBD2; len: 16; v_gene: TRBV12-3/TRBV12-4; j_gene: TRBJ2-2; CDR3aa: CASRGWREANTGELFF; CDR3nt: TGTGCCAGCAGGGGGTGGCGGGAGGCGAACACCGGGGAGCTGTTTTTT
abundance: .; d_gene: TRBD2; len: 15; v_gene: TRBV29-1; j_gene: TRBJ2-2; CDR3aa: CSANGLAVNTGELFF; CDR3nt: TGCAGCGCCAACGGACTAGCGGTGAACACCGGGGAGCTGTTTTTT
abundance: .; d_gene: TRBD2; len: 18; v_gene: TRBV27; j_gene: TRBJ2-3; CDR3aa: CASSLWTSGRRRRDTQYF; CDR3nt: TGTGCCAGCAGTTTATGGACTAGCGGGAGGAGAAGACGGGATACGCAGTATTTT
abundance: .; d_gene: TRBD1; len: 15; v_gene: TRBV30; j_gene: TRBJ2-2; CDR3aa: CAWSHGQGNTGELFF; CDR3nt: TGTGCCTGGAGCCACGGACAGGGGAACACCGGGGAGCTGTTTTTT
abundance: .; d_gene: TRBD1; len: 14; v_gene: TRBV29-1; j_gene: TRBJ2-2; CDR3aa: CSVNLNRGTGELFF; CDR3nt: TGCAGCGTTAACCTCAACAGGGGTACCGGGGAGCTGTTTTTT
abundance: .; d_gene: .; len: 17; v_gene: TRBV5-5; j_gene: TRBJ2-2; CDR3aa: CASSSWPHSSNTGELFF; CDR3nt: TGTGCCAGCAGCTCTTGGCCCCATTCCTCGAACACCGGGGAGCTGTTTTTT
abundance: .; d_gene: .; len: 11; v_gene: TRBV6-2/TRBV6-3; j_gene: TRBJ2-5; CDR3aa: CASSDTETQYF; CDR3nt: TGTGCCAGCAGTGACACAGAGACCCAGTACTTC
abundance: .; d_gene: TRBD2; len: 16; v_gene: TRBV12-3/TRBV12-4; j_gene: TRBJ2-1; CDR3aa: CASSPGLAGSYNEQFF; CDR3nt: TGTGCCAGCAGTCCCGGACTAGCGGGCTCCTACAATGAGCAGTTCTTC
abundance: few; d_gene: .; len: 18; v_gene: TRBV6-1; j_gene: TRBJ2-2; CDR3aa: CASSEWLPPGKDAGELFF; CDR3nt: TGTGCCAGCAGTGAATGGTTGCCACCGGGAAAGGACGCCGGGGAGCTGTTTTTT
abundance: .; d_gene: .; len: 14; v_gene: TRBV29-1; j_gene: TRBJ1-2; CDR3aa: CSATGSSESYGYTF; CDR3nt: TGCAGCGCCACGGGGTCCAGCGAGTCCTATGGCTACACCTTC
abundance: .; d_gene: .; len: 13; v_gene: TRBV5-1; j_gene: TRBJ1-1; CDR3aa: CASSTTGGTAAFF; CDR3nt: TGCGCCAGCAGCACCACAGGTGGTACTGCAGCTTTCTTT
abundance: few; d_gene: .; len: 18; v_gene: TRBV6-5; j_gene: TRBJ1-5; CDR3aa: CASSYSRRREYSNQPQHF; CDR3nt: TGTGCCAGCAGTTACTCGAGACGCAGGGAATATAGCAATCAGCCCCAGCATTTT
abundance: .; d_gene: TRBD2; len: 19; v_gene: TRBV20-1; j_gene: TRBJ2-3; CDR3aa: CSARDRTSGRVWGTDTQYF; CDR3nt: TGCAGTGCTAGAGATCGTACTAGCGGGAGGGTGTGGGGCACAGATACGCAGTATTTT
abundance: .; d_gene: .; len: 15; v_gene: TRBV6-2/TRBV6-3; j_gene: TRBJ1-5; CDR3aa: CASSNHSLSNQPQHF; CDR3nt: TGTGCCAGCAGTAACCACAGCCTTAGCAATCAGCCCCAGCATTTT
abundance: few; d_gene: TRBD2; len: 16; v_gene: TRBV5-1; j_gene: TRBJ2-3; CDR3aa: CASSYPGLAGADTQYF; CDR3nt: TGCGCCAGCAGCTACCCGGGACTAGCGGGCGCAGATACGCAGTATTTT
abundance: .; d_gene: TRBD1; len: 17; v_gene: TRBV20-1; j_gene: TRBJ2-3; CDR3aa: CSASPPLQGAQTDTQYF; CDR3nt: TGCAGTGCTAGTCCGCCTCTACAGGGGGCGCAAACAGATACGCAGTATTTT
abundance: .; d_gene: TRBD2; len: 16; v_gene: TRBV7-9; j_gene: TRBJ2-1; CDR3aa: CASSLPAGGLGNEQFF; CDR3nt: TGTGCCAGCAGCCTCCCGGCGGGAGGGTTGGGAAATGAGCAGTTCTTC
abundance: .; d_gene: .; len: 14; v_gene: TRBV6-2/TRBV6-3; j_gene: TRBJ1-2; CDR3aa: CASSLPPGIYGYTF; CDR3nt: TGTGCCAGCAGCCTTCCCCCAGGGATCTATGGCTACACCTTC
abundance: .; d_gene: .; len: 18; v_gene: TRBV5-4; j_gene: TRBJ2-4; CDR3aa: CASSLAGGGGPGKNIQYF; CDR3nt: TGTGCCAGCAGCTTGGCCGGGGGTGGGGGGCCCGGCAAAAACATTCAGTACTTC
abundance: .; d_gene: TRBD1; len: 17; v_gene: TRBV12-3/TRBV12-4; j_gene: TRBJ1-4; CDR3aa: CASSLTQGAFSNEKLFF; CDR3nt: TGTGCCAGCAGTTTAACACAGGGGGCGTTTAGTAATGAAAAACTGTTTTTT
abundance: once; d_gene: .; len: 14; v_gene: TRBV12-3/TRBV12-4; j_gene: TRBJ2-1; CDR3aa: CASSLELDRNEQFF; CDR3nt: TGTGCCAGCAGTTTAGAACTAGATCGGAATGAGCAGTTCTTC
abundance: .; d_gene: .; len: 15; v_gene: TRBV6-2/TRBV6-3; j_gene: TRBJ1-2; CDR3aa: CASSSGGFSNYGYTF; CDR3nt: TGTGCCAGCAGTTCGGGCGGATTCTCTAACTATGGCTACACCTTC
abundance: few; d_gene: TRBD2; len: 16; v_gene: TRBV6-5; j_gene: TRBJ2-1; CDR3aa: CASSYEAGGPENEQFF; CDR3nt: TGTGCCAGCAGTTACGAAGCGGGAGGGCCGGAAAATGAGCAGTTCTTC
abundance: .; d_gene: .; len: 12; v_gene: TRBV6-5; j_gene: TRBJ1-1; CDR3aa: CASSATGLRSFF; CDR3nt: TGTGCCAGCAGTGCTACGGGACTACGATCTTTCTTT
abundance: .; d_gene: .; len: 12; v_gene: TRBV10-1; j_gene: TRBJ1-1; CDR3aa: CASSELGTEAFF; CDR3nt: TGCGCCAGCAGTGAGTTAGGTACTGAAGCTTTCTTT
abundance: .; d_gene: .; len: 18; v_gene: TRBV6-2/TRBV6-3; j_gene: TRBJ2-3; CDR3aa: CASSYHRVVGSGTDTQYF; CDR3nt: TGTGCCAGCAGTTACCACAGGGTCGTTGGCTCCGGGACAGATACGCAGTATTTT
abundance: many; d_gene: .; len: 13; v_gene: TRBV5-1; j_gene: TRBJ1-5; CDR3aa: CASSLVPDQPQHF; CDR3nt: TGTGCCAGCAGTTTAGTCCCGGATCAGCCCCAGCATTTT
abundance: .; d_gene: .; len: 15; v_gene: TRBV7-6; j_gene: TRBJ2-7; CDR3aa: CASSSQPGASYEQYF; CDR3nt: TGTGCCAGCAGCTCTCAACCGGGGGCCTCCTACGAGCAGTACTTC
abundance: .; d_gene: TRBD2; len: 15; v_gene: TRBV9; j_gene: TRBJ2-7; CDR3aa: CASSAQLFGGSEQYF; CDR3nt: TGTGCCAGCAGCGCCCAACTTTTCGGGGGGTCGGAGCAGTACTTC
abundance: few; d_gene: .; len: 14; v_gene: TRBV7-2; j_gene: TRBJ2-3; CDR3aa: CASSRTRAVDTQYF; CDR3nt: TGTGCCAGCAGCCGAACGAGGGCGGTAGATACGCAGTATTTT
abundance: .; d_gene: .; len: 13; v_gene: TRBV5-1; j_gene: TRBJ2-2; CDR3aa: CASSLAHDGELFF; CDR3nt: TGCGCCAGCAGCTTGGCCCATGACGGGGAGCTGTTTTTT